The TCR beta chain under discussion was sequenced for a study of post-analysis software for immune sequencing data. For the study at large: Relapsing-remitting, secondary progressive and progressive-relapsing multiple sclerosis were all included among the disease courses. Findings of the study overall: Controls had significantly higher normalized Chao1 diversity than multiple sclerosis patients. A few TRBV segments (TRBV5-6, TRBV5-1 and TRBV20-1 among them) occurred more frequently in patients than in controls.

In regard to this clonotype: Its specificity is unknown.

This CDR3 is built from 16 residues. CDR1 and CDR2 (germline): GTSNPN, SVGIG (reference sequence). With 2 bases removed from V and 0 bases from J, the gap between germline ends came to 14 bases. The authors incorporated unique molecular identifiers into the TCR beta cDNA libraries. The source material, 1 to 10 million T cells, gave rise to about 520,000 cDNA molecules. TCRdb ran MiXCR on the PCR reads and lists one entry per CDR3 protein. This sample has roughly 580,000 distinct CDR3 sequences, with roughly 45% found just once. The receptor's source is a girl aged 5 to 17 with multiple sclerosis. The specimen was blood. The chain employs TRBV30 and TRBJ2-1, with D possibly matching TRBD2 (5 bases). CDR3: CAWSLNGMSSYNEQFF. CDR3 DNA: TGTGCCTGGAGTCTCAACGGGATGAGCTCCTACAATGAGCAGTTCTTC.